Presented here are 20 T cell receptor beta chains from one specimen sequenced in a study of cytomegalovirus exposure and HLA in healthy donors. This PCR relied on a set of 60 Vbeta primers and 13 Jbeta primers. Profiled with immunoSEQ multiplex PCR; TCRdb holds only in-frame clones, not every one. Of some 140,000 clones in the sample, about 74% were seen once. Sequenced: PBMCs. These receptors were obtained from a woman in her thirties or forties in good health and CMV-seronegative.

The V and J genes are TRBV10-3 and TRBJ1-5; the D is unclear. Germline V gene sequence: CDR1 ENHRY, CDR2 SYGVKD. The germline V and J ends were trimmed by 10 bases and 1 base, with 14 bases remaining between them. The length of the CDR3 is 14 residues. The CDR3, as DNA: TGTGCCACCTCGTACAGTGACAGCAATCAGCCCCAGCATTTT. Translated, it gives CATSYSDSNQPQHF.

This clone appeared a single time. The chain employs TRBV19 and TRBJ1-1; D might be TRBD1 (5 bases). Germline values: CDR1 LNHDA, CDR2 SQIVND (reference sequence). V lost 0 bases, J lost 6 bases, and 14 bases lay in between. CDR3 length: 15 residues. In DNA, the CDR3 is TGTGCCAGTAGTATAGAGGCAGGGAGGATAGCTGAAGCTTTCTTT. Translated: CASSIEAGRIAEAFF.

The V and J genes are TRBV6-4 and TRBJ1-5; TRBD1 might be the D (5 bases). CDR3 length: 16 residues. The V end lost 6 bases, the J end lost 3 bases, and 18 bases lay between the germline ends. Germline CDR1 is MRHNA and CDR2 is SNTAGT. The CDR3 loop is CASSPDGARNNQPQHF. The DNA for the CDR3 is TGTGCCAGCAGCCCGGATGGGGCGCGGAACAATCAGCCCCAGCATTTT.

This chain joins TRBV6-1 and TRBJ2-4; TRBD1 aligns across 7 bases. CDR1 is MNHNS, CDR2 SASEGT, per germline. J lost 9 bases, V lost 6 bases, and 8 bases had no gene match. CDR3 length: 13 amino acids. The CDR3 here is CASRNLQGSIQYF. The CDR3 coding sequence is TGTGCCAGCAGGAACCTACAGGGGTCCATTCAGTACTTC.

The chain combines TRBV30 with TRBJ1-5, with a tentative D call TRBD1 (5 bases). The CDR3 runs 12 residues. Trimming pared 3 bases from V and 11 bases from J, leaving 14 bases between. Germline values: CDR1 GTSNPN, CDR2 SVGIG (reference sequence). CDR3 loop: CAWSPGGTAQHF. The CDR3, as DNA: TGTGCCTGGAGCCCGGGGGGTACGGCCCAGCATTTT.

This sequence joins TRBV4-1 and TRBJ2-1, with 12 bases matching TRBD2. Looked up from germline, CDR1 is MGHRA and CDR2 is YSYEKL. V lost 0 bases to trimming and J lost 9 bases; unmatched junction nucleotides: 9. The CDR3 loop spans 17 amino acids. The CDR3 sequence: CASSQERLAGGRGEQFF. The CDR3 coding sequence is TGCGCCAGCAGCCAAGAACGCCTAGCGGGGGGGAGGGGTGAGCAGTTCTTC.

V and J are TRBV11-3 and TRBJ1-2, with 9 positions matching TRBD1. The trim removed 11 bases at V and 6 bases at J, leaving 4 bases unmatched. Germline CDR1 is SGHNT and CDR2 is YENEEA. The CDR3 is 11 amino acids. The CDR3 DNA follows: TGTGCCTCCGGGGACAGGGATGGCTACACCTTC. Its translation: CASGDRDGYTF.

The chain's CDR3 is CASSFGENTEAFF. In nucleotides, the CDR3 is TGTGCCAGCAGCTTCGGAGAGAACACTGAAGCTTTCTTT. The J gene is TRBJ1-1, the V gene TRBV5-5; no clear D. Germline CDR1 SGHKS, CDR2 YYEKEE (reference sequence). V shed 2 bases and J shed 1 base, with 6 bases lying between them. CDR3 length: 13 amino acids. Complete variable domain (other parts from reference TRBV5-5 and TRBJ1-1): DAGVTQSPTHLIKTRGQQVTLRCSPISGHKSVSWYQQVLGQGPQFIFQYYEKEERGRGNFPDRFSARQFPNYSSELNVNALLLGDSALYLCASSFGENTEAFFGQGTRLTVV.

The J gene is TRBJ1-2, the V gene TRBV5-6, with D tentatively TRBD1 (6 bases). Trimming removed 4 bases at V and 4 bases at J, with 8 bases between. This CDR3 has 12 amino acids. Germline assignment: CDR1 SGHDT and CDR2 YYEEEE. This CDR3 reads CASSEGVYGYTF. The CDR3 DNA sequence: TGTGCCAGCAGCGAGGGGGTCTATGGCTACACCTTC.

The rearrangement joins TRBV10-3 to TRBJ2-7; weak D call: TRBD2 (6 bases). The CDR3 sequence is 16 residues long. V was clipped by 0 bases and J by 7 bases, with 19 bases between them. CDR1 is ENHRY and CDR2 is SYGVKD in the germline V gene. The CDR3 DNA sequence: TGTGCCATCAGTGAGTCCCCCCCCGCGCGGGGCCGGGAGCAGTACTTC. This translates into CAISESPPARGREQYF.

The CDR3 loop reads CASSSGQGGDQYF. CDR3 bases: TGTGCCAGCAGTTCTGGACAGGGCGGTGATCAGTACTTC. The genes are TRBV6-6 and TRBJ2-7; 8 bases match TRBD1. The CDR3 has 13 amino acids. The germline gives CDR1 MNHNY, CDR2 SVGAGI (reference sequence). The ends lost 4 bases at V and 10 bases at J; junction bases unmatched: 9.

The chain uses TRBV7-9 and TRBJ1-2; 10 bases align to TRBD1. V lost 7 bases and J lost 8; bases outside the gene matches: 10. CDR1 and CDR2 (germline): SEHNR, FQNEAQ (reference sequence). CDR3 length equals 14 residues. The CDR3 DNA is TGTGCCAGCACCAACGACAGGGGGCTAGGGGGCTACACCTTC. Its protein is CASTNDRGLGGYTF. Looking up the rest from reference TRBV7-9 and TRBJ1-2 gives the full variable domain: DTGVSQNPRHKITKRGQNVTFRCDPISEHNRLYWYRQTLGQGPEFLTYFQNEAQLEKSRLLSDRFSAERPKGSFSTLEIQRTEQGDSAMYLCASTNDRGLGGYTFGSGTRLTVV.

The chain links TRBV23-1 to TRBJ2-7; D is unclear. TRBV23-1 is filed as an ORF, its function uncertain. Trimming took off 0 bases at V and 5 bases at J, with 8 bases between the two ends. This CDR3 spans 13 amino acids. The CDR3 sequence is CASSQSGQNEQYF. The DNA for the CDR3 is TGCGCCAGCAGTCAATCGGGCCAGAACGAGCAGTACTTC.

A note on this clone: This likely comes from a read error, as the CDR3 has no conserved phenylalanine or tryptophan at its end. The chain employs TRBV5-1 and TRBJ1-2; 8 bases align to TRBD1. The CDR3 consists of 16 residues. Germline loops: CDR1 SGHRS, CDR2 YFSETQ. V trimming: 2 bases; J trimming: 3 bases; junction bases outside the gene matches: 9. The CDR3: CASSFRQGINYYGYTL. The CDR3 nucleotides are TGCGCCAGCAGCTTCAGACAGGGGATTAACTACTATGGCTACACCCTC.

The CDR3 nucleotides are TGTGCCAGCAGCTTAGTCAGCTCTGGAAACACCATATATTTT. Amino acid sequence: CASSLVSSGNTIYF. The V call is TRBV7-9, the J call TRBJ1-3; D is unresolved. V was trimmed by 1 base and J by 0 bases, leaving 4 bases between them. Looked up from germline, CDR1 is SEHNR and CDR2 is FQNEAQ (reference sequence). The CDR3 totals 14 residues.

This chain links TRBV28 with TRBJ1-4; possibly TRBD1 for D (5 bases). The length of the CDR3 is 15 residues. V was trimmed by 5 bases and J by 7 bases, leaving 17 bases between them. The germline V gene encodes CDR1 MDHEN and CDR2 SYDVKM. DNA of the CDR3: TGTGCCAGCAGTCTCCCTATGGGGGGAGGTGAAAAACTGTTTTTT. Protein sequence: CASSLPMGGGEKLFF.

The gene calls are TRBV6-1 and TRBJ2-7, with 7 bases lining up with TRBD1. V lost 6 bases, J lost 6 bases, and 5 bases stayed unmatched. CDR3 length equals 12 residues. Germline loops: CDR1 MNHNS, CDR2 SASEGT. CDR3 sequence reads: CASSPRGLEQYF. The CDR3 DNA sequence: TGTGCCAGCAGCCCAAGGGGGCTCGAGCAGTACTTC.

With regard to this clone: This sample includes further DNA sequences coding for the same CDR3. V gene TRBV5-4 combines with J gene TRBJ1-2; 10 nucleotides match TRBD1. Germline-derived CDR1 and CDR2 are SGHNT and YYREEE (reference sequence). This CDR3 contains 14 residues. V lost 0 bases to trimming and J lost 5 bases; unmatched junction nucleotides: 1. The CDR3 sequence: CASSLGQGAYGYTF. CDR3 coding DNA: TGTGCCAGCAGCTTGGGACAGGGGGCTTATGGCTACACCTTC.

V usage is TRBV28 and J usage is TRBJ2-1; 7 bases agree with TRBD2. The germline V gene encodes CDR1 MDHEN and CDR2 SYDVKM. The CDR3 loop spans 13 amino acids. The V segment lost 5 bases and the J segment 7 bases; nucleotides outside the gene matches: 5. The CDR3 sequence is CASSGGLRNEQFF. CDR3 DNA: TGTGCCAGCAGTGGGGGACTACGAAATGAGCAGTTCTTC.

V and J are TRBV7-9 and TRBJ1-4, with D possibly matching TRBD1 (5 bases). CDR1 is SEHNR, CDR2 FQNEAQ, per germline (reference sequence). CDR3 length equals 16 residues. Trimming cost V 5 bases and J 4 bases, with 17 bases left between them. CDR3 region: CASSRPRGEDNEKLFF. In DNA, the CDR3 is TGTGCCAGCAGCCGCCCTAGGGGTGAGGATAATGAAAAACTGTTTTTT. Together with reference TRBV7-9 and TRBJ1-4, the CDR3 gives the full variable domain: DTGVSQNPRHKITKRGQNVTFRCDPISEHNRLYWYRQTLGQGPEFLTYFQNEAQLEKSRLLSDRFSAERPKGSFSTLEIQRTEQGDSAMYLCASSRPRGEDNEKLFFGSGTQLSVL.